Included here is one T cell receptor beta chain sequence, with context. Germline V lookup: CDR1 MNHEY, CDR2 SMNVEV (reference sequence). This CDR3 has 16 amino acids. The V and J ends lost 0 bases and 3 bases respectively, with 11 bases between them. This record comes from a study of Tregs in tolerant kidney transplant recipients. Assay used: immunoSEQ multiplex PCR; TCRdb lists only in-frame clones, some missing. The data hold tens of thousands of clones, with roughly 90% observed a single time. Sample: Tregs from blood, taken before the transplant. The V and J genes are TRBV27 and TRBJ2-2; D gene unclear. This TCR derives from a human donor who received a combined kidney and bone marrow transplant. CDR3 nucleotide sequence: TGTGCCAGCAGTTTATCCGGACGATTATACACCGGGGAGCTGTTTTTT. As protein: CASSLSGRLYTGELFF.